These T cell receptor beta chains were read from a single sample in a study of T cells in Graves' hyperthyroidism and ophthalmopathy. TCRdb ran MiXCR on the multiplex PCR reads and lists one entry per CDR3 protein. The table lists about 520,000 distinct CDR3 sequences, more than 20% of them singletons. Material for sequencing was blood. These receptor sequences come from a man aged 18 to 29 with Graves' hyperthyroidism. Each CDR3 is given with its conserved first and last residue. Fields, in order: V gene, J gene, clone size, D gene, CDR3 DNA, CDR3 protein. A D gene is named only where the DNA matches it firmly. Clone size, where shown, is once, few, many, or a class for clones that have expanded.

>TRBV2|TRBJ2-4|few|.
TGTGCCAGCAATGGGGCCAAAAACATTAAGTACTTC
CASNGAKNIKYF
>TRBV2|TRBJ1-1|many|.
TGTGCCAGCAGTACTCAGCCGGGGGGTACTGAAGCTTTCTTT
CASSTQPGGTEAFF
>TRBV12-3/TRBV12-4|TRBJ1-2|.|.
TGTGCCAGTAGTCGCTCCGACAGCGGTAGCTACACCTTC
CASSRSDSGSYTF
>TRBV2|TRBJ2-7|many|.
TGTGCCAGCACTACACGTCTAAACTACGAGCAGTACTTC
CASTTRLNYEQYF
>TRBV20-1|TRBJ2-5|.|.
TGCAGTGCTACGGTCTCTCTTGTTGTCGGGGGGCTCGAAGAGACCCAGTACTTC
CSATVSLVVGGLEETQYF
>TRBV6-1|TRBJ1-2|.|.
TGTGCCAGCACCGGGACTGGTGGCTACACCTTC
CASTGTGGYTF
>TRBV20-1|TRBJ2-5|many|.
TGCAGTACAGTCAAAAGGCCGGGGCAAGAGACCCAGTACTTC
CSTVKRPGQETQYF
>TRBV7-2|TRBJ2-5|many|TRBD1
TGTGCCAGCAGCCGGACAGGGTTCCAAGAGACCCAGTACTTC
CASSRTGFQETQYF
>TRBV13|TRBJ2-2|many|.
TGTGCCAGCAGCTTAGATTCCGGGGAGCTGTTTTTT
CASSLDSGELFF
>TRBV5-1|TRBJ1-5|many|TRBD1
TGCGCCAGCAGCTTAGGGACAGGGAATGGTCAGCCCCAGCATTTT
CASSLGTGNGQPQHF
>TRBV15|TRBJ2-7|many|.
TGTGCCACCAGCAGAGTACAGGGATCCGAGCAGTACTTC
CATSRVQGSEQYF
>TRBV10-3|TRBJ1-2|many|TRBD1
TGTGCCGGCAGACAGGGGGAAACCTATGGCTACACCTTC
CAGRQGETYGYTF
>TRBV7-4|TRBJ1-2|many|TRBD1
TGTGCCAGCAGCCGGGACAGGGAAGGGGGCTACACCTTC
CASSRDREGGYTF
>TRBV12-3/TRBV12-4|TRBJ2-7|few|TRBD2
TGTGCCAGCAGTAACGCTCCCGGGACTAGCAACGAGCAGTACTTC
CASSNAPGTSNEQYF
>TRBV6-2/TRBV6-3|TRBJ1-5|many|.
TGTGCCAGCACCACGGCGGCCTACAGATATCAGCCCCAGCATTTT
CASTTAAYRYQPQHF
>TRBV4-1|TRBJ1-1|many|.
TGCGCCAGCAGCCCGAACCCCACCGGGGCGAACACTGAAGCTTTCTTT
CASSPNPTGANTEAFF
>TRBV2|TRBJ2-7|many|.
TGTGCCAGCTACAGTCTGTCCTACGAGCAGTACTTC
CASYSLSYEQYF
>TRBV6-1|TRBJ1-6|.|.
TGTGCCAGCAGCGCCCTAGGGGGTTGGGATTCACCCCTCCACTTT
CASSALGGWDSPLHF
>TRBV29-1|TRBJ1-1|.|.
TGCAGCGGAAGCCGGGAGAACACTGAAGCTTTCTTT
CSGSRENTEAFF
>TRBV11-3|TRBJ1-1|many|.
TGTGCCAGCAGCTTAGTCGGGGGCCAAAGCACTGAAGCTTTCTTT
CASSLVGGQSTEAFF
>TRBV28|TRBJ1-5|many|.
TGTGCCAGCAGTTTAGGGGGACCCCAGCATTTT
CASSLGGPQHF
>TRBV6-1|TRBJ1-5|many|.
TGTGCCAGCAGTCGCGTTAGCAATCAGCCCCAGCATTTT
CASSRVSNQPQHF
>TRBV4-1|TRBJ2-7|few|.
TGCGCCAGCAGCCAAGGGGGCCAGGACGAGAACCTATCCTACGAGCAGTACTTC
CASSQGGQDENLSYEQYF
>TRBV6-1|TRBJ2-2|few|.
TGTGCCAGCAGTGAACTTCCGGGACGGGCCGCCGGGGAGCTGTTTTTT
CASSELPGRAAGELFF
>TRBV29-1|TRBJ2-5|once|.
TGCAGCGTTCGGATTAGCTCCCAAGAGACCCAGTACTTC
CSVRISSQETQYF
>TRBV20-1|TRBJ2-2|many|.
TGCAGTGCTAGACCCCCCCCAGCGGGGAACACCGGGGAGCTGTTTTTT
CSARPPPAGNTGELFF
>TRBV5-1|TRBJ1-6|.|.
TGCGCCAGCAGCTTGGAAGGCGGATCGAATTCACCCCTCCACTTT
CASSLEGGSNSPLHF
>TRBV3-1|TRBJ1-1|many|TRBD1
TGTGCCAGCAGCACCCGACAGGGCCCGAACACTGAAGCTTTCTTT
CASSTRQGPNTEAFF
>TRBV3-1|TRBJ1-1|many|.
TGTGCCAGCAGCTTCATCGCTACGGAGAACACTGAAGCTTTCTTT
CASSFIATENTEAFF
>TRBV30|TRBJ2-2|.|.
TGTGCCTGGGACCTCCTGGGGACGGAGCTGTTTTTT
CAWDLLGTELFF
>TRBV19|TRBJ2-2|.|TRBD2
TGTGCCAGTAGTTTTCCGGGGGGGATGAACACCGGGGAGCTGTTTTTT
CASSFPGGMNTGELFF
>TRBV11-2|TRBJ2-5|many|.
TGTGCCAGCAGTGCAGGGTATCAAGAGACCCAGTACTTC
CASSAGYQETQYF
>TRBV6-9|TRBJ2-7|.|TRBD2
TGTGCCAGCAGTTATAAACTGGCCACGGGACTAGCGGGAGGTACGACCTACGAGCAGTACTTC
CASSYKLATGLAGGTTYEQYF
>TRBV6-1|TRBJ2-7|.|TRBD1
TGTGCCAGCAGTGAAAGGGACAGGCTATACGAGCAGTACTTC
CASSERDRLYEQYF
>TRBV19|TRBJ1-5|many|.
TGTGCCAGTAGTGTCGGGGGGTCTGGTCAGCCCCAGCATTTT
CASSVGGSGQPQHF
>TRBV4-1|TRBJ1-2|few|.
TGCGCCAGCAGCCAAGCTGACAGCGTTAACTATGGCTACACCTTC
CASSQADSVNYGYTF
>TRBV6-5|TRBJ2-2|few|.
TGTGCCAGCAGTTACTCGGAGGGCGGGGAGCTGTTTTTT
CASSYSEGGELFF
>TRBV4-1|TRBJ1-1|many|.
TGCGCCAGCAGCCAAGTAAAGGGGACGAGAGGGACTGAAGCTTTCTTT
CASSQVKGTRGTEAFF
>TRBV27|TRBJ2-7|many|.
TGTGCCAGCAGTCCTGGGGGACAACCCTACGAGCAGTACTTC
CASSPGGQPYEQYF
>TRBV11-1|TRBJ1-3|.|.
TGTGCCAGCAGCGGACGCGGGGGCCGATCTGGAAACACCATATATTTT
CASSGRGGRSGNTIYF
>TRBV29-1|TRBJ1-5|many|.
TGCAGCGTTTCGGACGTATTGGGAGATCAGCCCCAGCATTTT
CSVSDVLGDQPQHF
>TRBV12-3/TRBV12-4|TRBJ1-5|many|.
TGTGCCAGCAGTTTAGGGACATATCAGCCCCAGCATTTT
CASSLGTYQPQHF
>TRBV7-2|TRBJ2-7|many|TRBD1
TGTGCCAGCAGCTCCACAGGGGGCAGGGACGAGCAGTACTTC
CASSSTGGRDEQYF
>TRBV12-3/TRBV12-4|TRBJ2-2|many|.
TGTGCCAGCAGTTTAGGGGGGGGGCACACCGGGGAGCTGTTTTTT
CASSLGGGHTGELFF
>TRBV10-1|TRBJ1-1|many|.
TGCGCCAGCAGTGAGTCTAGGGTCAACACTGAAGCTTTCTTT
CASSESRVNTEAFF
>TRBV6-1|TRBJ2-7|.|TRBD2
TGTGCCAGCAGCATGCGACTAGCGGGGGGGCGTGAGCAGTACTTC
CASSMRLAGGREQYF
>TRBV24-1|TRBJ2-2|.|TRBD2
TGTGCCACCCGGCGGGGGGGGAACACCGGGGAGCTGTTTTTT
CATRRGGNTGELFF
>TRBV20-1|TRBJ2-1|once|TRBD2
TGCAGTGCTAGAGATATGAGACTAGCGGAGCAGTTCTTC
CSARDMRLAEQFF
>TRBV5-1|TRBJ2-7|many|TRBD2
TGCGCCAGCAGCCCCGGGAGGCAGGGCTCCTACGAGCAGTACTTC
CASSPGRQGSYEQYF
>TRBV7-2|TRBJ2-7|many|TRBD1
TGTGCCAGCAGCTTAGCGGGCGGACAGGTCAAAATCTACGAGCAGTACTTC
CASSLAGGQVKIYEQYF
>TRBV5-5|TRBJ2-7|many|.
TGTGCCAGCAGCCCGGACCCCACCTACGAGCAGTACTTC
CASSPDPTYEQYF